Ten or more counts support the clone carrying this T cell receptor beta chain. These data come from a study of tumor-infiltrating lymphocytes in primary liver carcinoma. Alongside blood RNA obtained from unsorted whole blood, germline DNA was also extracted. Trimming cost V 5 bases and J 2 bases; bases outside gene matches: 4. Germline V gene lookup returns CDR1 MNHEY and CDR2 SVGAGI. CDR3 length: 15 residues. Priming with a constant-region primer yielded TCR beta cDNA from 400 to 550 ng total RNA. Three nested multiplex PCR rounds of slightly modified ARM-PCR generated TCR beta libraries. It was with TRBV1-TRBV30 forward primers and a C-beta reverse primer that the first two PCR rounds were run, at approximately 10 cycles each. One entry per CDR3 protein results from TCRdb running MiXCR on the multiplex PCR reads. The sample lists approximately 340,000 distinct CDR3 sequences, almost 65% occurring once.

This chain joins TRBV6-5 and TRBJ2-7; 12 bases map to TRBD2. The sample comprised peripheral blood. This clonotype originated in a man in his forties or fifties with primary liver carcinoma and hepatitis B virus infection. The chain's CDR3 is CASSPRTSGAYEQYF. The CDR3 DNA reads TGTGCCAGCAGTCCACGGACTAGCGGGGCCTACGAGCAGTACTTC.